Below, 14 T cell receptor beta chains from the same sample are listed, as sequenced in a study of T-cell reconstitution after alpha-beta-depleted transplantation in children. TCRbeta library construction was performed incorporating unique molecular identifiers. TCRdb passed the PCR reads through MiXCR, listing each CDR3 protein once. The repertoire holds a few hundred thousand distinct CDR3 sequences, with over 25% as singletons. The source material was PBMCs, sampled before TCRalphabeta/CD19-depleted stem cell transplant. The receptors here all came from a boy under three years old with Wiskott-Aldrich syndrome, due to receive a stem cell transplant.

This sequence joins TRBV20-1 and TRBJ2-1; weak D call: TRBD2 (7 bases). V was cut by 3 bases and J by 9 bases, with 24 bases left in between. The CDR3 spans 16 residues. Looked up from germline, CDR1 is DFQATT and CDR2 is SNEGSKA (reference sequence). CDR3 DNA: TGCAGTGCTAGTCACCTGGGGGCGGTGGGAGGGATTGAGCAGTTCTTC. Amino acids: CSASHLGAVGGIEQFF.

This clonotype was seen a handful of times. The chain joins TRBV9 to TRBJ2-1; TRBD2 aligns across 11 bases. The CDR3 consists of 18 residues. In germline, CDR1 is SGDLS, CDR2 YYNGEE. J lost 6 bases, V lost 1 base, and 12 bases had no gene match. The CDR3 DNA follows: TGTGCCAGCAGCGTATCCCCCGCCGGGACTAGCGGTATCAATGAGCAGTTCTTC. It yields the protein CASSVSPAGTSGINEQFF.

The chain links TRBV3-1 to TRBJ2-3; 12 bases match TRBD1. V shed 0 bases and J 6 bases; nucleotides not matched to a gene: 4. The germline V gene encodes CDR1 LGHDT and CDR2 YNNKEL (reference sequence). The CDR3 covers 16 residues. The CDR3 is CASSQDLGQGADTQYF. CDR3 coding DNA: TGTGCCAGCAGCCAAGATTTGGGACAGGGGGCGGATACGCAGTATTTT.

This chain joins TRBV5-1 and TRBJ2-1; D tentatively fits TRBD1 or TRBD2 (5 bases each). From germline, CDR1 is SGHRS and CDR2 YFSETQ. The CDR3 sequence is 17 residues long. The germline V and J ends were trimmed by 4 bases and 0 bases, with 17 bases remaining between them. The CDR3 DNA sequence: TGCGCCAGCAGCCGGACCGGGACCAGCCTCTCCTACAATGAGCAGTTCTTC. It translates to CASSRTGTSLSYNEQFF.

The V call is TRBV27, the J call TRBJ2-1; 9 bases align to TRBD2. The J segment lost 4 bases and the V segment lost 4 bases, leaving 8 bases of the junction unmatched. This CDR3 is built from 16 residues. The germline V gene has CDR1 MNHEY and CDR2 SMNVEV (reference sequence). CDR3 region: CASSSRSSGAYNEQFF. For the CDR3, the DNA is TGTGCCAGCAGTTCCAGGTCTAGCGGGGCGTACAATGAGCAGTTCTTC.

The chain carries TRBV5-1 and TRBJ2-1, with D perhaps given as TRBD1 or TRBD2 (7 bases each). The V gene's germline CDR1 is SGHRS and CDR2 YFSETQ. Trimming cost V 4 bases and J 8 bases, with 22 bases left between them. The CDR3 totals 16 residues. The CDR3 sequence is CASSTRGGGIWDEQFF. The CDR3 DNA is TGCGCCAGCAGCACCCGGGGAGGGGGCATATGGGATGAGCAGTTCTTC. Filled out from reference TRBV5-1 and TRBJ2-1, the complete variable domain reads KAGVTQTPRYLIKTRGQQVTLSCSPISGHRSVSWYQQTPGQGLQFLFEYFSETQRNKGNFPGRFSGRQFSNSRSEMNVSTLELGDSALYLCASSTRGGGIWDEQFFGPGTRLTVL.

The J gene is TRBJ1-2, the V gene TRBV5-1; TRBD1 is a possible D gene (6 bases). The V and J ends lost 2 bases and 0 bases respectively, with 11 bases between them. The CDR3 totals 15 residues. The germline CDR1 and CDR2 sequences are SGHRS and YFSETQ. CDR3 bases: TGCGCCAGCAGCTTCGGACAGCCAGCTAACTATGGCTACACCTTC. Amino acids: CASSFGQPANYGYTF.

This clonotype occurred a few times. This rearrangement joins TRBV5-6 to TRBJ2-2, with D perhaps matching TRBD1 (6 bases). CDR1 and CDR2 (germline): SGHDT, YYEEEE. The CDR3 is 15 residues long. With 4 bases removed from V and 5 bases from J, the gap between germline ends came to 15 bases. The CDR3 is CASSTFYRVTGELFF. CDR3 coding DNA: TGTGCCAGCAGCACTTTCTACAGGGTTACCGGGGAGCTGTTTTTT.

This clonotype was detected only a few times. The chain combines TRBV28 with TRBJ1-5, with 8 bases that match TRBD1. This CDR3 has 18 amino acids. Losses at the gene ends were 6 bases for V and 7 bases for J; bases not matched to a gene: 20. The germline gives CDR1 MDHEN, CDR2 SYDVKM. This CDR3 reads CASSPTTGGVSLRQPQHF. The CDR3 DNA sequence: TGTGCCAGCAGCCCTACCACAGGGGGGGTAAGCCTTCGGCAGCCCCAGCATTTT.

This clonotype was seen more than once but under ten times. The chain is built from TRBV20-1 and TRBJ2-1; 7 bases align to TRBD2. CDR1 DFQATT and CDR2 SNEGSKA come from the germline V gene (reference sequence). This CDR3 comprises 16 residues. J lost 0 bases, V lost 5 bases, and 10 bases had no gene match. CDR3 region: CSAVGRDSSSYNEQFF. The CDR3 DNA is TGCAGTGCTGTGGGGAGGGACTCGAGCTCCTACAATGAGCAGTTCTTC.

This clonotype occurred a few times. V usage is TRBV2 and J usage is TRBJ2-4, with D maybe TRBD1 (5 bases). The CDR3 has 17 amino acids. Trimming removed 5 bases from V and 0 bases from J, with 17 bases in between. The V gene's germline CDR1 is SNHLY and CDR2 FYNNEI. The CDR3 coding sequence is TGTGCCAGCAGTCTTCGGACAAACCTTATAGCCAAAAACATTCAGTACTTC. It specifies CASSLRTNLIAKNIQYF.

The rearrangement uses TRBV11-1 and TRBJ2-1; 8 bases match TRBD2. The CDR3 length is 15 residues. Germline V gives CDR1 SGHAT, CDR2 FQDESV (reference sequence). The trim removed 3 bases at V and 5 bases at J, leaving 6 bases unmatched. The CDR3 is CASSLELAAHNEQFF. The CDR3 DNA reads TGTGCCAGCAGCTTGGAACTAGCGGCACACAATGAGCAGTTCTTC.

The chain links TRBV10-2 to TRBJ2-6; D unresolved. The V gene lost 4 bases and the J gene lost 2 bases, with 9 bases spanning the gap. Germline CDR1 WSHSY, CDR2 SAAADI. The CDR3 spans 15 residues. The CDR3: CASSVTGPGANVLTF. CDR3 sequence (DNA): TGCGCCAGCAGTGTAACCGGGCCTGGGGCCAACGTCCTGACTTTC.

This clonotype was picked up a small number of times. This rearrangement joins TRBV7-9 to TRBJ2-1; 8 bases align to TRBD2. The germline gives CDR1 SEHNR, CDR2 FQNEAQ (reference sequence). This CDR3 is 14 amino acids long. The ends lost 5 bases at V and 8 bases at J; junction bases unmatched: 8. CDR3 sequence: CASSTSSAGDEQFF. The CDR3 nucleotides are TGTGCCAGCAGCACCAGCTCAGCGGGAGATGAGCAGTTCTTC.